This TCR beta chain came from a study of T cell repertoires in cytomegalovirus infection. Study information: Used in the study were CMV epitopes, some recently identified and HLA-C-restricted, others well-studied and HLA-B-restricted. Public TCR beta signature analysis indicated the presence of both CMV infection and matching HLA type. General observations from the study: HLA-C-restricted, CMV-specific TCR beta clonotypes were dominant ex vivo. Identification of carriers of CMV plus the relevant HLA was achieved through cumulative public TCR beta family frequency.

Via MiXCR, TCRdb re-called the reads, giving one row per CDR3 protein. The top ten clones hold approximately 59% of a sample with about 220,000 distinct CDR3 sequences, 35% to 45% of them seen once. With respect to this clonotype: What it recognizes is unknown.

There are 15 residues in the CDR3. The V and J ends lost 1 base and 4 bases, in that order; junction bases with no gene match: 6. CDR1 is MDHEN, CDR2 SYDVKM, per germline. This receptor was taken from a human donor in good health (CMV status not recorded). Some clones in this sample may be carry-over from other donors' samples. The J gene is TRBJ1-2, the V gene TRBV28, with 7 bases matching TRBD1. The material sequenced was CD8+ T cells from cultured PBMCs, taken from culture after CMV antigen stimulation. DNA of the CDR3: TGTGCCAGCAGTTTATACCAGGGGGTATCCTATGGCTACACCTTC. This codes for CASSLYQGVSYGYTF.